This TCR beta chain was found in a study of cytomegalovirus exposure and HLA in healthy donors. Study details: The study's early data release held 80 million to 95 million unique TCRs from HLA-typed donors.

The PCR employed 60 Vbeta primers together with 13 Jbeta primers. Sequencing was performed with immunoSEQ multiplex PCR; in TCRdb, only in-frame clones are kept and a portion is missing. The sample data list 40,000 to 60,000 clones. Trimming removed 4 bases from V and 11 bases from J, with 14 bases in between. The CDR3 consists of 12 residues. Germline CDR1 MDHEN, CDR2 SYDVKM. Comments on this clone: Its specificity is unknown.

Study-wide points: TCR beta V- and J-gene trimming, according to a later analysis, was linked to a missense DCLRE1C variant.

This chain joins TRBV28 and TRBJ1-1, with a possible D match to TRBD1 (6 bases). This clonotype was sampled from a middle-aged man in good health and CMV-seropositive. What was sequenced was PBMCs. The CDR3 spells CASSSERGLAFF. CDR3 in DNA: TGTGCCAGCAGTTCCGAGAGGGGGTTGGCTTTCTTT.